This T cell receptor (beta chain) was captured in a study of T cell repertoires in cytomegalovirus infection. Study-level background: Use of recently identified HLA-C-restricted and well-studied HLA-B-restricted CMV epitopes was part of the study. Public TCR beta signatures were indicative of both CMV infection and a matching HLA type. Findings of the study overall: Dominant in the ex vivo response were TCR beta clonotypes restricted by HLA-C and specific for CMV. Cumulative public TCR beta family frequency identified carriers of CMV plus the relevant HLA.

Germline V gene lookup returns CDR1 LGHNA and CDR2 YSLEER. V shed 0 bases and J 10 bases; nucleotides not matched to a gene: 7. The CDR3 totals 15 residues. This clonotype was recorded a few times. Antigen specificity is unknown. MiXCR was run by TCRdb on the reads, yielding one entry per CDR3 protein. The repertoire holds about 160,000 distinct CDR3 sequences, with approximately 21% as singletons. The rearrangement joins TRBV4-3 to TRBJ1-5; 9 bases match TRBD1. The source material was CD8+ T cells from cultured PBMCs, sampled from culture after CMV antigen stimulation. This receptor was obtained from a human donor in good health (CMV status not recorded). Some clones in this sample may be carry-over from other donors' samples. CDR3 in amino acids: CASSQEGTGRSPQHF. CDR3 DNA: TGCGCCAGCAGCCAAGAAGGGACAGGGAGATCCCCCCAGCATTTT.